This T cell receptor beta chain was found in a study of shared clonotypes between healthy human individuals. The study, taken as a whole, reports: Relative to their counterparts shared across all four donors, non-shared clonotypes exhibited diminished generation probabilities. Having only a few donors restricted how much genetic and exposure-history diversity was captured. Among donors, sharing of clonotypes was expected to be affected by sequencing depth.

Naive CD8 cells comprised CD45RO-negative, CCR7-positively selected cells, excluding terminally differentiated effector memory CD45RA+ cells. Assay: immunoSEQ multiplex PCR; the TCRdb copy retains only in-frame clones and omits some. The sample lists roughly 890,000 clones, 90% to 95% occurring once. Germline loops: CDR1 LGHNA, CDR2 YSLEER. The CDR3 spans 21 residues. The V gene end was trimmed by 1 base and the J gene end by 4 bases; junction bases not matched to a gene: 22. A note on this clone: Antigen specificity is unknown.

The receptor was isolated from a man aged 25-40 years in good health. The genes are TRBV4-3 and TRBJ2-5; the match to TRBD2 covers 9 bases. The sample taken for sequencing was naive CD8+ T cells sorted from blood. CDR3 sequence (DNA): TGCGCCAGCAGCCAAGTAGGGGTGAAAAGGGCGGGAGGGCCGATCGGAGAGACCCAGTACTTC. Translated: CASSQVGVKRAGGPIGETQYF.